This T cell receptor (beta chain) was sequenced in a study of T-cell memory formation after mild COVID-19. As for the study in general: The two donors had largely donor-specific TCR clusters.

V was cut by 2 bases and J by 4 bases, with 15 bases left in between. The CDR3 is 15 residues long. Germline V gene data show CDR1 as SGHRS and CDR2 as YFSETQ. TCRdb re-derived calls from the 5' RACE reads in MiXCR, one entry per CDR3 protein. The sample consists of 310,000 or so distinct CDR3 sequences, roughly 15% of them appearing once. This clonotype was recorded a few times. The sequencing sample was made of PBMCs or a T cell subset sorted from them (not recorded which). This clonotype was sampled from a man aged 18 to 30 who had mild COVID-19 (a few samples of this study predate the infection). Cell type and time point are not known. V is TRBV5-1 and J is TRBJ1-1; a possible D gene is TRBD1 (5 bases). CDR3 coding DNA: TGCGCCAGCAGCTTCGGGGGAAAGGGGACCACTGAAGCTTTCTTT. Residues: CASSFGGKGTTEAFF.